This T cell receptor beta chain originates from a study of T-cell memory formation after mild COVID-19 (dated by TCRdb to the early 2020s). Study-wide context: Most TCR sequence clusters were specific to one of the two donors. Longitudinal TCRalpha and TCRbeta repertoire sequencing tracked T-cell clones expanding and contracting after mild COVID-19 in a couple of donors. The cohort was made up of two young adult volunteers, one female and one male, who were previously healthy.

The germline V gene provides CDR1 MNHEY and CDR2 SVGAGI. From the cysteine through the phenylalanine, the CDR3 covers 18 amino acids. CDR3 DNA only is kept here, 54 bases in frame from base 1. Trimming accounts for 0 bases at V and 7 bases at J, while the number of junction bases matched to no gene is 13. On this clonotype: The antigen it recognizes is unknown. Within one base of it there is no much larger clone, and no base qualities were kept.

TCRdb names Illumina NovaSeq 6000 as the instrument used. TCRalpha and TCRbeta cDNA libraries were constructed by 5'RACE with constant-segment primers, with sample barcodes and unique molecular identifiers being introduced. RNA was extracted from every sample with Trizol reagent. The libraries were amplified in two PCR steps, and the second step added a second sample barcode and Illumina TruSeq adapters. Sequencing of libraries was performed on an Illumina NovaSeq with 2 x 150 bp paired-end reads. The authors' pipeline ran thus. Demultiplexing of reads and collapsing into UMI-guided consensus sequences were performed with migec v1.2.7. Using mixcr v2.1.11, UMI consensuses were aligned to TRA and TRB V and J templates and then assembled into clonotypes. A clonotype was counted as expanded or contracted only if both edgeR and NoisET called the change significant, with noise models trained on biological replicates. For edgeR calls, the thresholds were a false discovery rate-adjusted p below 0.01 and a log2 fold-change of 1. As an exploratory analysis of dynamics, max-normalized trajectories of the 1000 most abundant clonotypes were examined with PCA combined with hierarchical clustering. The CD4 or CD8 phenotype of responding clones was assigned using the separately sequenced CD4+ and CD8+ repertoires. TCRdb reran the public reads through fastp at Q25 and MiXCR, keeping productive beta chains. Each CDR3 protein appears once, grouped with its most common genes and DNA. The V and J calls shown here were made by TCRdb, not taken from the authors' results. A total of about 610,000 distinct CDR3 sequences appear in this sample, 17% of them only once. The ten largest make up 8.1% of the sample.

The full study reports these points: The detection of some responding clones in pre-infection memory suggests that pre-existing cross-reactive memory T cells joined the SARS-CoV-2 response. Contracting CD4+ clones appeared mostly in the CM and EM memory subsets, whereas CD8+ clones were enriched in EMRA. Only a couple of mild cases were covered in the study, and larger cohorts including severe cases with pre-infection samples were considered necessary. Clones contracting from day 15 to 85 had balanced CD4/CD8 phenotypes, while a second wave expanding from day 15 to 37 was biased towards CD4+. Whether the second-wave clones peaking on day 37 were SARS-CoV-2 specific was not confirmed.

PBMCs were isolated by Ficoll-Paque density gradient centrifugation. The sample consisted of PBMCs or a T cell subset sorted from them (not recorded which). The chain is made from TRBV6-5 and TRBJ2-5, and 11 junctional nucleotides match TRBD1. This receptor was taken from an adult woman who had mild COVID-19 (a few samples of this study predate the infection). The sample titles of this study are shuffled in the database, so cell type and time point are left out; the donor was told from shared clones. The DNA sequence is TGTGCCAGCAGTTACTCTCCGGGACAGGGGGTAATTAGAGCGACCCAGTACTTC. It translates as CASSYSPGQGVIRATQYF.